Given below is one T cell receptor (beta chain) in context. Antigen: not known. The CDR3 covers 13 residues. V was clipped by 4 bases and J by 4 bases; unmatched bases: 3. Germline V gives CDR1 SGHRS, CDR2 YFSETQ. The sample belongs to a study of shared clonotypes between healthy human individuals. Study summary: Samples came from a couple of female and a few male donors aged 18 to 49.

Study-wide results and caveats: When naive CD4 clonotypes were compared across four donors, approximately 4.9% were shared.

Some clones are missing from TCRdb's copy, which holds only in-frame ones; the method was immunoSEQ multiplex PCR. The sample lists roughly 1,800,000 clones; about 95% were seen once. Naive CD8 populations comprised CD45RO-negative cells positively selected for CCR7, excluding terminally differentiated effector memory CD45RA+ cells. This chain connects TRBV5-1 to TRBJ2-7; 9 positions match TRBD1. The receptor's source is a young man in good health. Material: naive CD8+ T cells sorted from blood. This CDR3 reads CASSVTGGYEQYF. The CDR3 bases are TGCGCCAGCAGCGTGACAGGGGGATACGAGCAGTACTTC.